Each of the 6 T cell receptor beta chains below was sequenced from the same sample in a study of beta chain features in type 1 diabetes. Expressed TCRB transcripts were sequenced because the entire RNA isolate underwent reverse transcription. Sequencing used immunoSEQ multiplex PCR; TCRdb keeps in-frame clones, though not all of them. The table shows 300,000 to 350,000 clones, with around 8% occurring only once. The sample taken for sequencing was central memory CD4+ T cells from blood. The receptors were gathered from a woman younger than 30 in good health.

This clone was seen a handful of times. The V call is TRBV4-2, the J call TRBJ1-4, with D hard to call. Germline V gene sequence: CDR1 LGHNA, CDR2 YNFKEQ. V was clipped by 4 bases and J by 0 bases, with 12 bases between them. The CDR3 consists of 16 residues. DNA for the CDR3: TGTGCCAGCAGCCGAACCGATCCGGCAACTAATGAAAAACTGTTTTTT. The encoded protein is CASSRTDPATNEKLFF.

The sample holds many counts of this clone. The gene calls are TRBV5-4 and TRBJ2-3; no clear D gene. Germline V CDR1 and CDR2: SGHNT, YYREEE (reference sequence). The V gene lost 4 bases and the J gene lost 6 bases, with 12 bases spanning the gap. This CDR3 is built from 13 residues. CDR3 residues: CASSHPSLDTQYF. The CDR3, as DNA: TGTGCCAGCAGCCACCCCTCTTTGGATACGCAGTATTTT.

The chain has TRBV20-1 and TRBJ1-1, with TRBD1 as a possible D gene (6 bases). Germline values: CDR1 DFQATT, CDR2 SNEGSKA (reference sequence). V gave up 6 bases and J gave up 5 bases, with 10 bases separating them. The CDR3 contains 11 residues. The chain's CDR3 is CSASGDTEAFF. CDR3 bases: TGCAGTGCCTCAGGGGATACTGAAGCTTTCTTT.

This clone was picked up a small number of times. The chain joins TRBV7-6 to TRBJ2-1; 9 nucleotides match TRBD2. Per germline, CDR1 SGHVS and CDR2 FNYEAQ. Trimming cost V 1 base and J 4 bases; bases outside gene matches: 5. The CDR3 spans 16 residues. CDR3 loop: CASSLVLTSGYNEQFF. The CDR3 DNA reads TGTGCCAGCAGCTTAGTCTTAACTAGCGGGTACAATGAGCAGTTCTTC.

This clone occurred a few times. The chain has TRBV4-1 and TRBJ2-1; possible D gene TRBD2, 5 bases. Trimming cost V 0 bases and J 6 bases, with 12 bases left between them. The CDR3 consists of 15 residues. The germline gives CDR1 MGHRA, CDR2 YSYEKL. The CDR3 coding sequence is TGCGCCAGCAGCCAAGATGGGCGGAGGAGCAATGAGCAGTTCTTC. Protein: CASSQDGRRSNEQFF.

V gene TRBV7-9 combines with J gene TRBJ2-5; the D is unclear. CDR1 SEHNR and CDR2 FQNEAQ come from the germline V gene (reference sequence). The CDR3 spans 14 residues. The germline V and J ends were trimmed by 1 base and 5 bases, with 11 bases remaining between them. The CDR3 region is CASSLVGIAETQYF. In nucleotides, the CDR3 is TGTGCCAGCAGCTTAGTCGGTATTGCGGAGACCCAGTACTTC.